The rows below give T cell receptor beta chains drawn from one sample of a study of liver allograft versus peripheral blood T cells. TCRdb redid the calling of the reads with MiXCR, one entry per CDR3 protein. The sample includes roughly 4,000 distinct CDR3 sequences, roughly 15% of them seen just once. These receptors all come from a human patient who had a liver transplant. The graft donor may have given rise to some T cells. Each CDR3 is given with its conserved first and last residue. Each record gives: CDR3 DNA, CDR3 protein, clone size, V gene, J gene, D gene. The D gene is left open where the match is weak. A clone size is listed for some rows: how often the clone was seen (once, few, many), or a class if it is expanded.

cdr3_nt: TGTGCCAGCACCTACCGGGGTTCCGAGCCCCAGCATTTT
cdr3_aa: CASTYRGSEPQHF
clone_size: medium-sized
v_call: TRBV6-6
j_call: TRBJ1-5
d_call: -

cdr3_nt: TGTGCCAGCAGCTTAGAAGGGGATAGCAATCAGCCCCAGCATTTT
cdr3_aa: CASSLEGDSNQPQHF
clone_size: many
v_call: TRBV7-9
j_call: TRBJ1-5
d_call: -

cdr3_nt: TGCGCCAGCAGCCTCGGACTAGCGGGGGGGCCGAGCTCCTACAATGAGCAGTTCTTC
cdr3_aa: CASSLGLAGGPSSYNEQFF
clone_size: few
v_call: TRBV5-1
j_call: TRBJ2-1
d_call: TRBD2

cdr3_nt: TGTGCCAGCAGTGAAGGGAGTAGCGGGAGGTGGGAGACCCAGTACTTC
cdr3_aa: CASSEGSSGRWETQYF
clone_size: medium-sized
v_call: TRBV6-1
j_call: TRBJ2-5
d_call: TRBD2

cdr3_nt: TGTGCCAGCTCACCAGGACAGGGTATGGGCTACACCTTC
cdr3_aa: CASSPGQGMGYTF
clone_size: large
v_call: TRBV18
j_call: TRBJ1-2
d_call: TRBD1

cdr3_nt: TGTGCCAGCAGCGTAGGCCCCTCCGGGACAGGGTACTACGAGCAGTACTTC
cdr3_aa: CASSVGPSGTGYYEQYF
clone_size: few
v_call: TRBV9
j_call: TRBJ2-7
d_call: TRBD1

cdr3_nt: TGTGCCAGCATGCGGACAGGGGGCTACGAGCAGTACTTC
cdr3_aa: CASMRTGGYEQYF
clone_size: medium-sized
v_call: TRBV28
j_call: TRBJ2-7
d_call: TRBD1

cdr3_nt: TGTGCCAGCAGAGATAGGGGGTCCTACAATGAGCAGTTCTTC
cdr3_aa: CASRDRGSYNEQFF
clone_size: medium-sized
v_call: TRBV6-1
j_call: TRBJ2-1
d_call: -

cdr3_nt: TGTGCCAGCAGCCAAGGTTACAGCGGGGGTGCCGGGAGTGAGCAGTTCTTC
cdr3_aa: CASSQGYSGGAGSEQFF
clone_size: -
v_call: TRBV3-1
j_call: TRBJ2-1
d_call: TRBD2

cdr3_nt: TGTGCCAGCAGCGGACTAGCGGGGGGGCAAAGTGAGCAGTTCTTC
cdr3_aa: CASSGLAGGQSEQFF
clone_size: medium-sized
v_call: TRBV5-4
j_call: TRBJ2-1
d_call: TRBD2

cdr3_nt: TGTGCCAGCAGAGAAGGGACAGGGGGGCACGAGCAGTACTTC
cdr3_aa: CASREGTGGHEQYF
clone_size: medium-sized
v_call: TRBV6-5
j_call: TRBJ2-7
d_call: TRBD1

cdr3_nt: TGTGCCGGCAGTCCCGGTTCTGGGGCCAACGTCCTGACTTTC
cdr3_aa: CAGSPGSGANVLTF
clone_size: large
v_call: TRBV6-1
j_call: TRBJ2-6
d_call: -

cdr3_nt: TGTGCCAGTAGTTCGGCGGGAGGAACAGATACGCAGTATTTT
cdr3_aa: CASSSAGGTDTQYF
clone_size: medium-sized
v_call: TRBV19
j_call: TRBJ2-3
d_call: TRBD2

cdr3_nt: TGTGCCACCTCCAGGGAGGGCTACGAGCAGTACTTC
cdr3_aa: CATSREGYEQYF
clone_size: medium-sized
v_call: TRBV6-1
j_call: TRBJ2-7
d_call: TRBD2

cdr3_nt: TGCAGTGCTGGCGGGGCAGGGGTTGCGGCAGATACGCAGTATTTT
cdr3_aa: CSAGGAGVAADTQYF
clone_size: -
v_call: TRBV20-1
j_call: TRBJ2-3
d_call: -

cdr3_nt: TGTGCCAGCAGTCCGGGCAATCAGCCCCAGCATTTT
cdr3_aa: CASSPGNQPQHF
clone_size: medium-sized
v_call: TRBV25-1
j_call: TRBJ1-5
d_call: -

cdr3_nt: TGTGCCAGCAGTTCCGGGGCCGGTTGGTGGGAGACCGGTGGCTACACCTTC
cdr3_aa: CASSSGAGWWETGGYTF
clone_size: -
v_call: TRBV28
j_call: TRBJ1-2
d_call: -

cdr3_nt: TGTGCCAGCAGCCCGCCTCGTGGGCGCGGATGCACCTTC
cdr3_aa: CASSPPRGRGCTF
clone_size: few
v_call: TRBV11-2
j_call: TRBJ1-2
d_call: -

cdr3_nt: TGTGCCAGCAGCCGGGAGACTAGCGGAATCAGCTACGAGCAGTACTTC
cdr3_aa: CASSRETSGISYEQYF
clone_size: medium-sized
v_call: TRBV6-1
j_call: TRBJ2-7
d_call: TRBD2

cdr3_nt: TGTGCCTGGACAGGCGGGATTACAGATACGCAGTATTTT
cdr3_aa: CAWTGGITDTQYF
clone_size: medium-sized
v_call: TRBV30
j_call: TRBJ2-3
d_call: -

cdr3_nt: TGTGCCAGCAGTTTCCTTGGGCCCGCTAGTGGAGACTCCTACGAGCAGTACTTC
cdr3_aa: CASSFLGPASGDSYEQYF
clone_size: many
v_call: TRBV27
j_call: TRBJ2-7
d_call: -

cdr3_nt: TGTGCCAGCATTTACCGTCGACAGGGGACAAGCTCCTATAATTCACCCCTCCACTTT
cdr3_aa: CASIYRRQGTSSYNSPLHF
clone_size: medium-sized
v_call: TRBV27
j_call: TRBJ1-6
d_call: TRBD1

cdr3_nt: TGTGCCAGCTCACCACGACTAGCGGGAGACCGCGATGAGCAGTTCTTC
cdr3_aa: CASSPRLAGDRDEQFF
clone_size: medium-sized
v_call: TRBV18
j_call: TRBJ2-1
d_call: TRBD2

cdr3_nt: TGTGCCAGCAGTCGGACAGGGGGTTTAGGCGAGCAGTACTTC
cdr3_aa: CASSRTGGLGEQYF
clone_size: medium-sized
v_call: TRBV27
j_call: TRBJ2-7
d_call: TRBD1

cdr3_nt: TGTGCCAGTGGGACAGGCAGACTAGCGGGGATTCTTTCTGAGCAGTTCTTC
cdr3_aa: CASGTGRLAGILSEQFF
clone_size: medium-sized
v_call: TRBV19
j_call: TRBJ2-1
d_call: TRBD2

cdr3_nt: TGCGCCAGCAGTTCCGAGGGCGGTTCCTACAATGAGCAGTTCTTC
cdr3_aa: CASSSEGGSYNEQFF
clone_size: -
v_call: TRBV5-1
j_call: TRBJ2-1
d_call: -

cdr3_nt: TGCAGTGCTAGAGAGTCACACAGACCATATTCACCCCTCCACTTT
cdr3_aa: CSARESHRPYSPLHF
clone_size: medium-sized
v_call: TRBV20-1
j_call: TRBJ1-6
d_call: -

cdr3_nt: TGCAGTGCTAGAGTAGCAGGGGCCGGGGAGCTGTTTTTT
cdr3_aa: CSARVAGAGELFF
clone_size: few
v_call: TRBV20-1
j_call: TRBJ2-2
d_call: -

cdr3_nt: TGTGCCAGCAGCTTTTTCCAGAACACTGAAGCTTTCTTT
cdr3_aa: CASSFFQNTEAFF
clone_size: -
v_call: TRBV5-5
j_call: TRBJ1-1
d_call: -

cdr3_nt: TGTGCCAGCATCCCCCCCGAAGAGAACATTCAGTACTTC
cdr3_aa: CASIPPEENIQYF
clone_size: medium-sized
v_call: TRBV6-1
j_call: TRBJ2-4
d_call: -

cdr3_nt: TGTGCCAGCACCCCCGGACTAGGGCTCTCCTACAATGAGCAGTTCTTC
cdr3_aa: CASTPGLGLSYNEQFF
clone_size: medium-sized
v_call: TRBV12-3/TRBV12-4
j_call: TRBJ2-1
d_call: TRBD2

cdr3_nt: TGTGCCAGCAGTCTACGTGCAGGTCTTGCCGGGGAGCTGTTTTTT
cdr3_aa: CASSLRAGLAGELFF
clone_size: medium-sized
v_call: TRBV28
j_call: TRBJ2-2
d_call: -

cdr3_nt: TGTGCCAGCAAGAGAACTAGCGGGAGGCATATTAGCACAGATACGCAGTATTTT
cdr3_aa: CASKRTSGRHISTDTQYF
clone_size: medium-sized
v_call: TRBV6-1
j_call: TRBJ2-3
d_call: TRBD2

cdr3_nt: TGTGCCTGGAGCAGGGACCGAAACACCATATATTTT
cdr3_aa: CAWSRDRNTIYF
clone_size: medium-sized
v_call: TRBV30
j_call: TRBJ1-3
d_call: -

cdr3_nt: TGTGCCAGTAGTATCCAGAAAGGGGGAACAGGGGGCAATCAGCCCCAGCATTTT
cdr3_aa: CASSIQKGGTGGNQPQHF
clone_size: medium-sized
v_call: TRBV19
j_call: TRBJ1-5
d_call: TRBD1

cdr3_nt: TGTGCCAGCAGCCCGCGCCTTCAAAACACTGAAGCTTTCTTT
cdr3_aa: CASSPRLQNTEAFF
clone_size: few
v_call: TRBV9
j_call: TRBJ1-1
d_call: -

cdr3_nt: TGTGCCAGCAGCGTAGATGCGGGCAATCAGCCCCAGCATTTT
cdr3_aa: CASSVDAGNQPQHF
clone_size: -
v_call: TRBV9
j_call: TRBJ1-5
d_call: -

cdr3_nt: TGTGCCAGCAGCTTGGATGGGACAGGGGCTCAGCCCCAGCATTTT
cdr3_aa: CASSLDGTGAQPQHF
clone_size: -
v_call: TRBV5-5
j_call: TRBJ1-5
d_call: TRBD1

cdr3_nt: TGTGCCAGCAGCTTGTTGCGGGGGCAAGAGTTCTTC
cdr3_aa: CASSLLRGQEFF
clone_size: medium-sized
v_call: TRBV5-6
j_call: TRBJ2-1
d_call: -

cdr3_nt: TGTGCCAGCAGCCAAGCTTACTGGGACGGCGTCGAGCAGTACTTC
cdr3_aa: CASSQAYWDGVEQYF
clone_size: few
v_call: TRBV3-1
j_call: TRBJ2-7
d_call: -

cdr3_nt: TGTGCCAGCTCACAGGTCCCCAATGAGCAGTTCTTC
cdr3_aa: CASSQVPNEQFF
clone_size: medium-sized
v_call: TRBV18
j_call: TRBJ2-1
d_call: -

cdr3_nt: TGTGCCAGCAGCCTCGCACAGGAGTCAAACTATGGCTACACCTTC
cdr3_aa: CASSLAQESNYGYTF
clone_size: medium-sized
v_call: TRBV11-1
j_call: TRBJ1-2
d_call: -

cdr3_nt: TGTGCCAGCAGCCTACAGGAGGTTTTCTACGAGCAGTACTTC
cdr3_aa: CASSLQEVFYEQYF
clone_size: few
v_call: TRBV5-5
j_call: TRBJ2-7
d_call: -

cdr3_nt: TGTGCCAGCATTGGGAGGGGAAACACGTATACTGAAGCTTTCTTT
cdr3_aa: CASIGRGNTYTEAFF
clone_size: medium-sized
v_call: TRBV12-3/TRBV12-4
j_call: TRBJ1-1
d_call: -

cdr3_nt: TGCAGTGCTCCCTCCTGGCGGGGGGGAGAGGAAAAACTGTTTTTT
cdr3_aa: CSAPSWRGGEEKLFF
clone_size: many
v_call: TRBV20-1
j_call: TRBJ1-4
d_call: -

cdr3_nt: TGTGCCACCAGCAGTTATCGGGGGGTTAGCGGGAGCACCGGGGAGCTGTTTTTT
cdr3_aa: CATSSYRGVSGSTGELFF
clone_size: medium-sized
v_call: TRBV15
j_call: TRBJ2-2
d_call: TRBD2

cdr3_nt: TGTGCTAGTCGGGGAACAGGGCGTTCATCGGGTAATGAAAAACTGTTTTTT
cdr3_aa: CASRGTGRSSGNEKLFF
clone_size: -
v_call: TRBV12-5
j_call: TRBJ1-4
d_call: -

cdr3_nt: TGTGCCAGCAGTGGGGGACTAGCGACAGATACGCAGTATTTT
cdr3_aa: CASSGGLATDTQYF
clone_size: -
v_call: TRBV2
j_call: TRBJ2-3
d_call: TRBD2

cdr3_nt: TGCAGCGTAGGGACGGTGAACACTGAAGCTTTCTTT
cdr3_aa: CSVGTVNTEAFF
clone_size: many
v_call: TRBV20-1
j_call: TRBJ1-1
d_call: -

cdr3_nt: TGTGCCAGTAGTACCTCGGGGTTTCGGGTTGAAAAACTGTTTTTT
cdr3_aa: CASSTSGFRVEKLFF
clone_size: large
v_call: TRBV19
j_call: TRBJ1-4
d_call: -

cdr3_nt: TGTGCCATAGGCCGGGACATCTCGTACGAGCAGTACTTC
cdr3_aa: CAIGRDISYEQYF
clone_size: medium-sized
v_call: TRBV10-3
j_call: TRBJ2-7
d_call: -

cdr3_nt: TGTGCCAGCAGCCTGGAAACCCTTCAGGGCGTTCAAGCTTTCTTT
cdr3_aa: CASSLETLQGVQAFF
clone_size: few
v_call: TRBV5-5
j_call: TRBJ1-1
d_call: -

cdr3_nt: TGCAGTGCTACTAGGACAGGGCAGAGCTCCTACGAGCAGTACTTC
cdr3_aa: CSATRTGQSSYEQYF
clone_size: -
v_call: TRBV20-1
j_call: TRBJ2-7
d_call: TRBD1

cdr3_nt: TGTGCCAGCGGTGATATTAATTCACCCCTCCACTTT
cdr3_aa: CASGDINSPLHF
clone_size: few
v_call: TRBV12-3/TRBV12-4
j_call: TRBJ1-6
d_call: -

cdr3_nt: TGCGCCAGCAGCACAGCCAAAACAGGGGGAGAGACCCAGTACTTC
cdr3_aa: CASSTAKTGGETQYF
clone_size: -
v_call: TRBV5-1
j_call: TRBJ2-5
d_call: TRBD1